This TCR beta chain emerged from a study of blood T cell repertoires in COVID-19 (TCRdb year 2020). The study in broad terms: Samples covering the acute and convalescent phases of COVID-19 were provided by collaborators in the United States, Italy and Spain. The material from the prospective study consisted of cDNA or gDNA derived from T cells, B-cell-depleted T cells, or PBMCs. Samples were obtained from the ongoing ImmuneRACE study (first 160 participants) and from 1,254 subjects provided by 6 global collaborators. A freely available public database, intended as a resource for researchers studying the immune response to SARS-CoV-2, is where the repertoires were released. The dataset comprised deeply sampled blood TCRbeta repertoires from subjects exposed to, actively infected with, or recovered from COVID-19. A de-identified subject ID, COVID-19 status, age in years and sex were almost always included in the sample metadata. Where HLA class I and class II types were available, the types were taken from metadata supplied by the sample provider, not from assay-based typing.

TCRbeta CDR3 regions were amplified from genomic DNA using the immunoSEQ Assay, a bias-controlled multiplex PCR. As for how the authors treated the data: Within the assay, amplification of reference gene primers was used to estimate how many nucleated cells each sample contained. To quantify the absolute abundance of each unique TCRbeta CDR3 rearrangement, sequence reads were collapsed and filtered. Productive Simpson clonality was computed per sample as the square root of Simpson's diversity index over productive rearrangements. TCRdb took over this immuneACCESS table, retaining in-frame rearrangements with V and J assigned. Such tables are incomplete; in checked studies, under half of the missing clones stem from an unresolved V gene, and the remainder is unexplained. For V, J and clone size, that table is used; D and trimming come from the DNA. The sample yields approximately 120,000 clones; 84% were counted once. 6.5% to 8% of the sample is held by the ten biggest clonotypes.

Paper-wide results and their limitations: Clinical and demographic metadata were provided uncurated, with the amount varying by source and participant.

The collaborating institutions used their own protocols to collect whole blood in K2EDTA tubes. For TCRbeta analysis, collaborators shipped samples in one of three forms: frozen whole blood, isolated PBMCs, or DNA extracted from either of those sample types. The trim is 0 bases for V and 6 bases for J, with a gap of 9 bases between the germline ends. From the cysteine through the phenylalanine, the CDR3 covers 13 amino acids. This entry keeps only the CDR3 DNA: 39 bases, framed from base 1. As encoded in the germline V gene, CDR1 is LGHNT while CDR2 is FRNRAP. Comments on this clone: Its antigen is currently not known. No qualities accompany the bases; no much larger clone lies one base away.

The sequence links TRBV12-5 to TRBJ2-7; TRBD1 is a weak D gene call, 6 bases matching. The source of this sequence is a woman between 45 and 60 years old with acute or convalescent COVID-19. Source material: peripheral blood. The sequenced DNA: TGTGCTAGTGGTTTGGTACAAGGGGGCGAGCAGTACTTC. Protein translation: CASGLVQGGEQYF.